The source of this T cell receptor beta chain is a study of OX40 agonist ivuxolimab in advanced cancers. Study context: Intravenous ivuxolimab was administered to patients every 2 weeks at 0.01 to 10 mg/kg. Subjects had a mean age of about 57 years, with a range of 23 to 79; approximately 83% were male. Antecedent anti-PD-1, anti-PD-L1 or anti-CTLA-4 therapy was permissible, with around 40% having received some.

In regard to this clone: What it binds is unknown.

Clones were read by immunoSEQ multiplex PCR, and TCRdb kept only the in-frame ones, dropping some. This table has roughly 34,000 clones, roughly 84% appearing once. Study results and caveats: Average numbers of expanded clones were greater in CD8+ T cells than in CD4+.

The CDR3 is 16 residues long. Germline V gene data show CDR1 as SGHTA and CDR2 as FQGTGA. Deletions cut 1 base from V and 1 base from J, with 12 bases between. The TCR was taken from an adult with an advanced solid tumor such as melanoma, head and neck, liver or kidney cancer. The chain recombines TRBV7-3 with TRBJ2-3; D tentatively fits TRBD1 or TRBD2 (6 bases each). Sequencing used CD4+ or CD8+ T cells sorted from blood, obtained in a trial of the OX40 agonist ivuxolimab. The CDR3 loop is CASSLMGGHGTDTQYF. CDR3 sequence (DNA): TGTGCCAGCAGCTTAATGGGGGGCCACGGCACAGATACGCAGTATTTT.